Below, one TCR beta chain is given with its context. Its antigen is not identified. The CDR3 loop spans 14 amino acids. The V gene lost 4 bases and the J gene lost 6 bases, with 15 bases spanning the gap. Germline V gene data show CDR1 as MDHEN and CDR2 as SYDVKM. These data originate in a study of CD8 T cells in ankylosing spondylitis. Study-wide points: About 8 highly homologous variants made up a TCR beta motif, and this motif appeared characteristic of ankylosing spondylitis blood. There was reportedly significant enrichment of clones that were disease-linked in matched ankylosing spondylitis synovial fluid.

TCRdb analysed the 5' RACE reads with MiXCR anew, one entry per CDR3 protein. This sample has around 210,000 distinct CDR3 sequences, with roughly 8% found just once. J is TRBJ1-2 and V is TRBV28, with D unresolved. The sample comprised blood, either unsorted or a sorted T cell fraction (not recorded which). The TCR comes from a female donor with ankylosing spondylitis or in good health (not recorded which). The CDR3 sequence is CASSSGPRRDGYTF. The CDR3 coding sequence is TGTGCCAGCAGTTCAGGACCCCGACGGGATGGCTACACCTTC.